The 23 T cell receptor beta chains below all came from one sample that was sequenced in a study of blood T cell repertoires in COVID-19. Data came from immunoSEQ multiplex PCR; TCRdb stores just in-frame clones and leaves some out. The table shows approximately 260,000 clones, with 89% occurring only once. The sequencing sample was made of peripheral blood. These receptors were collected from a woman in her thirties or forties who had recovered from COVID-19.

This chain joins TRBV30 and TRBJ1-2; 9 bases are shared with TRBD1. V lost 6 bases to trimming and J lost 8 bases; unmatched junction nucleotides: 10. CDR3 length: 13 residues. Germline CDR1 and CDR2: GTSNPN and SVGIG (reference sequence). Here the CDR3 reads CACEIQGARGYTF. As DNA, the CDR3 is TGTGCCTGCGAAATACAGGGGGCGCGGGGCTACACCTTC.

V is TRBV9 and J is TRBJ2-7; D is perhaps TRBD1 (6 bases). Germline V gene lookup returns CDR1 SGDLS and CDR2 YYNGEE. CDR3 size: 14 residues. V was cut by 0 bases and J by 3 bases, with 10 bases left in between. The CDR3 DNA reads TGTGCCAGCAGCGTAGGATTACAGGGCTACGAGCAGTACTTC. Its protein product is CASSVGLQGYEQYF.

The chain joins TRBV4-1 to TRBJ2-5; no reliable D call. The CDR3 is made up of 14 amino acids. V gave up 0 bases and J gave up 7 bases, with 12 bases separating them. Germline V CDR1 and CDR2: MGHRA, YSYEKL. For the CDR3, the DNA is TGCGCCAGCAGCCAAGAACGAGGTACTGGGACCCAGTACTTC. Amino acids: CASSQERGTGTQYF.

V and J are TRBV5-6 and TRBJ2-5; 8 bases map to TRBD1. CDR1 and CDR2 from the germline V gene are SGHDT and YYEEEE. This CDR3 is 16 amino acids long. J gave up 0 bases and V 3 bases, and 7 bases lay outside the gene matches. The CDR3 coding sequence is TGTGCCAGCAGCTACGACAGGGGATGGTACCAAGAGACCCAGTACTTC. Translation: CASSYDRGWYQETQYF.

This clone was recorded a few times. This rearrangement joins TRBV11-2 to TRBJ2-1; 14 bases are a match to TRBD2. Germline-derived CDR1 and CDR2 are SGHAT and FQNNGV. The junction had 7 bases not matched to a gene; V was cut back by 7 bases and J by 2 bases. The CDR3 consists of 17 residues. As DNA, the CDR3 is TGTGCCAGCACCGGGACTAGCGGGAGAGGCACCTACAATGAGCAGTTCTTC. This gives the protein CASTGTSGRGTYNEQFF.

The chain combines TRBV7-9 with TRBJ1-1; the match to TRBD1 covers 9 bases. This CDR3 spans 14 amino acids. V lost 5 bases to trimming and J lost 4 bases; unmatched junction nucleotides: 5. CDR1 and CDR2 from the germline V gene are SEHNR and FQNEAQ (reference sequence). The CDR3 spells CASSTDRGGTEAFF. The CDR3 nucleotides read TGTGCCAGCAGCACGGACAGGGGTGGCACTGAAGCTTTCTTT.

CDR3 loop: CSVEVAGFLSTDTQYF. The CDR3, as DNA: TGCAGCGTTGAAGTAGCGGGGTTTCTTAGCACAGATACGCAGTATTTT. The chain is built from TRBV29-1 and TRBJ2-3; TRBD2 agrees at 8 bases. Trimming took 1 base from V and 0 from J; bases not matched to a gene: 6. Germline loops: CDR1 SQVTM, CDR2 ANQGSEA. This CDR3 has 16 amino acids.

This chain uses TRBV2 with TRBJ1-4; 7 bases align to TRBD1. The trim removed 4 bases at V and 8 bases at J, leaving 4 bases unmatched. The CDR3 has 13 residues. From germline, CDR1 is SNHLY and CDR2 FYNNEI. The CDR3 loop is CASSVQGDEKLFF. In nucleotides, the CDR3 is TGTGCCAGCAGTGTTCAGGGGGACGAAAAACTGTTTTTT. Based on the CDR3 plus reference TRBV2 and TRBJ1-4, the full variable domain is EPEVTQTPSHQVTQMGQEVILRCVPISNHLYFYWYRQILGQKVEFLVSFYNNEISEKSEIFDDQFSVERPDGSNFTLKIRSTKLEDSAMYFCASSVQGDEKLFFGSGTQLSVL.

The chain carries TRBV30 and TRBJ1-3, with D unresolved. The CDR3 has 14 residues. Between the trimmed V and J ends, which lost 4 bases and 2 bases, there was a span of 12 bases. Germline V gene sequence: CDR1 GTSNPN, CDR2 SVGIG (reference sequence). CDR3 sequence (DNA): TGTGCCTGGAACCGGGATCGGGCTGGAAACACCATATATTTT. Its protein is CAWNRDRAGNTIYF.

The V and J genes are TRBV2 and TRBJ2-1; D perhaps matches TRBD1 (5 bases). The CDR3 contains 14 residues. V shed 6 bases and J shed 8 bases, with 17 bases lying between them. Germline CDR1 SNHLY, CDR2 FYNNEI. This CDR3 reads CASRGVFDLDEQFF. The CDR3 bases are TGTGCCAGCAGAGGGGTATTTGATCTGGATGAGCAGTTCTTC.

The gene calls are TRBV5-1 and TRBJ1-1; 8 bases are a match to TRBD1. In germline, CDR1 is SGHRS, CDR2 YFSETQ. The CDR3 spans 15 residues. V lost 4 bases to trimming and J lost 0 bases; unmatched junction nucleotides: 5. CDR3 loop: CASSPRTGMNTEAFF. The DNA for the CDR3 is TGCGCCAGCAGCCCTAGGACAGGGATGAACACTGAAGCTTTCTTT. The whole variable domain, filled in from reference TRBV5-1 and TRBJ1-1, reads KAGVTQTPRYLIKTRGQQVTLSCSPISGHRSVSWYQQTPGQGLQFLFEYFSETQRNKGNFPGRFSGRQFSNSRSEMNVSTLELGDSALYLCASSPRTGMNTEAFFGQGTRLTVV.

There are a few counts of this clone. This rearrangement joins TRBV21-1 to TRBJ1-6; TRBD1 is the table's D call and was not checked against the DNA. TRBV21-1 is labeled a pseudogene. The CDR3 has 15 residues. CDR3 sequence reads: CASSNHRGLRSPLHF. The DNA of the CDR3 is TGTGCCAGCAGCAATCATAGGGGGCTGAGGTCACCCCTCCACTTT.

This clone was seen only once. Other nucleotide sequences in the sample specify the same CDR3. The chain couples TRBV19 to TRBJ1-2; 9 bases fit TRBD1. Germline assignment: CDR1 LNHDA and CDR2 SQIVND (reference sequence). The CDR3 sequence is 12 residues long. Trimming at V came to 6 bases and at J to 6 bases, leaving 2 bases not matched to a gene. CDR3 DNA: TGTGCCAGTAGGGGACAGGGAGATGGCTACACCTTC. It yields the protein CASRGQGDGYTF.

This chain connects TRBV3-1 (or the pseudogene TRBV3-2) to TRBJ2-7; 13 nucleotides match TRBD2. The junction had 8 bases not matched to a gene; V was cut back by 8 bases and J by 7 bases. Germline lookup yields CDR1 LGHDT and CDR2 YNNKEL (reference sequence). CDR3 length equals 14 residues. CDR3 sequence: CASSSSGLAGEQYF. CDR3 DNA: TGTGCCAGCTCATCTTCGGGACTAGCGGGAGAGCAGTACTTC.

In its sample, this clone was seen a few times. The rearrangement joins TRBV5-4 to TRBJ2-1, with D possibly matching TRBD2 (5 bases). This CDR3 contains 15 residues. V was clipped by 0 bases and J by 3 bases, with 10 bases between them. Per the germline V gene, CDR1 is SGHNT and CDR2 is YYREEE (reference sequence). Here the CDR3 reads CASSLDGGFYNEQFF. The CDR3 coding sequence is TGTGCCAGCAGCTTGGACGGAGGCTTCTACAATGAGCAGTTCTTC.

The chain uses TRBV3-1 (or the pseudogene TRBV3-2) and TRBJ2-7; 8 bases agree with TRBD2. The CDR3 consists of 14 residues. Germline CDR1 is LGHDT and CDR2 is YNNKEL (reference sequence). With 8 bases clipped from V and 5 bases from J, the junction kept 11 bases outside the gene matches. The CDR3 region is CASSSGGAGNEQYF. The CDR3 DNA is TGTGCCAGCTCGTCGGGGGGGGCCGGGAACGAGCAGTACTTC.

The chain carries TRBV2 and TRBJ2-7; 8 positions match TRBD2. Looked up from germline, CDR1 is SNHLY and CDR2 is FYNNEI. V gave up 2 bases and J gave up 13 bases; unmatched junction bases: 7. The CDR3 consists of 12 residues. The CDR3 protein is CASSESGLGPYV. The CDR3 nucleotides are TGTGCCAGCAGTGAATCGGGACTAGGGCCCTACGTC.

The CDR3 sequence: CASSPRGGTKSGYTF. CDR3 coding DNA: TGTGCCAGCTCACCAAGGGGGGGGACAAAAAGTGGCTACACCTTC. This chain uses TRBV18 with TRBJ1-2, with a tentative D call TRBD1 (6 bases). Germline CDR1 is KGHSH and CDR2 is LQKENI. V was cut by 2 bases and J by 7 bases, with 17 bases left in between. The CDR3 loop spans 15 amino acids.

This chain links TRBV7-9 with TRBJ1-2; weak D call: TRBD1 (5 bases). V shed 5 bases and J shed 5 bases, with 12 bases lying between them. This CDR3 contains 13 residues. CDR1 and CDR2 (germline): SEHNR, FQNEAQ (reference sequence). Here the CDR3 DNA reads TGTGCCAGCAGCCCTTACGACAGTTATGGCTACACCTTC. This gives the protein CASSPYDSYGYTF.

The V gene is TRBV4-1, the J gene TRBJ2-2, with TRBD1 identical over 7 bases. The CDR3 has 19 residues. Trimming took 0 bases from V and 5 from J; bases not matched to a gene: 15. Germline assignment: CDR1 MGHRA and CDR2 YSYEKL. The CDR3 loop is CASSQDPTGALQRTGELFF. The CDR3 coding sequence is TGCGCCAGCAGCCAAGACCCCACAGGGGCCCTTCAGAGAACCGGGGAGCTGTTTTTT.

This chain uses TRBV19 with TRBJ1-2; 7 positions match TRBD1. The junction had 9 bases not matched to a gene; V was cut back by 6 bases and J by 2 bases. CDR3 length equals 15 residues. From germline, CDR1 is LNHDA and CDR2 SQIVND (reference sequence). CDR3: CASSTIGQANYGYTF. The CDR3 region has the DNA TGTGCCAGTAGCACGATCGGACAGGCAAACTATGGCTACACCTTC. Drawing the rest from reference TRBV19 and TRBJ1-2, the complete variable domain is DGGITQSPKYLFRKEGQNVTLSCEQNLNHDAMYWYRQDPGQGLRLIYYSQIVNDFQKGDIAEGYSVSREKKESFPLTVTSAQKNPTAFYLCASSTIGQANYGYTFGSGTRLTVV.

The J gene is TRBJ1-2, the V gene TRBV29-1; D is ambiguous. V lost 4 bases and J lost 2, with 11 bases in between. The CDR3 extends over 13 amino acids. In germline, CDR1 is SQVTM, CDR2 ANQGSEA. CDR3 region: CSVADRENYGYTF. The CDR3 region has the DNA TGCAGCGTTGCGGATCGGGAGAACTATGGCTACACCTTC.

V gene TRBV11-2 combines with J gene TRBJ2-1; a possible D gene is TRBD2 (5 bases). The CDR3 totals 17 residues. Between the trimmed V and J ends, which lost 7 bases and 6 bases, there was a span of 25 bases. Germline CDR1 and CDR2: SGHAT and FQNNGV. The CDR3 DNA reads TGTGCCAGCACAATTTGGGCGGGTGGAGTGGGTGGCAATGAGCAGTTCTTC. It codes for CASTIWAGGVGGNEQFF.